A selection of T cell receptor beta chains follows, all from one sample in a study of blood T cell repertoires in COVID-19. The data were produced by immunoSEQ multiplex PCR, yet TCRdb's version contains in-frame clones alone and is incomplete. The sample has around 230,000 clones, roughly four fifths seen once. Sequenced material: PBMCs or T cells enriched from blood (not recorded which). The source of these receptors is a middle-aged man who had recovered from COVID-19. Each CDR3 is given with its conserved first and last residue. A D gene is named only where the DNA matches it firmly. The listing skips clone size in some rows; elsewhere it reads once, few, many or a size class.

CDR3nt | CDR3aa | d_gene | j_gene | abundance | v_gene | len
TGTGCCAGCAGCCCTTATCGGGGCACAGATACGCAGTATTTT | CASSPYRGTDTQYF | . | TRBJ2-3 | . | TRBV7-9 | 14
TGTGCCAGCAGTTACTCAGACAGGGTAGGAGATACGCAGTATTTT | CASSYSDRVGDTQYF | TRBD1 | TRBJ2-3 | . | TRBV6-5 | 15
TGTGCCAGCAATGTACAGGGCGAGTGGACCGGGGAGCTGTTTTTT | CASNVQGEWTGELFF | . | TRBJ2-2 | . | TRBV9 | 15
TGTGCCAGCAGTTATGGGCAACCCTATGGCTACACCTTC | CASSYGQPYGYTF | . | TRBJ1-2 | . | TRBV6-5 | 13
TGTGCCAGCAGCGCCTCCCCTAACTCCGATGAGCAGTTCTTC | CASSASPNSDEQFF | . | TRBJ2-1 | . | TRBV7-9 | 14
TGTGCCTCCAAACCGGGACTAGCGGGGGACTCCTACGAGCAGTACTTC | CASKPGLAGDSYEQYF | TRBD2 | TRBJ2-7 | . | TRBV7-9 | 16
TGCGCCAGCACCCCTGACGCCCGGGGGGGAAACTATGGCTACACCTTC | CASTPDARGGNYGYTF | . | TRBJ1-2 | . | TRBV5-1 | 16
TGTGCCAGCAGCCACCGAGGGACAGGAGTACTCCTCGAGCAGTACTTC | CASSHRGTGVLLEQYF | TRBD1 | TRBJ2-7 | . | TRBV5-4 | 16
TGTGCCAGCAGCCAAGGGGCTAGCGGGGGCACAGATACGCAGTATTTT | CASSQGASGGTDTQYF | TRBD2 | TRBJ2-3 | . | TRBV4-2 | 16
TGTGCCCGCGGGCGGGGGGGTCTCTCCTACAATGAGCAGTTCTTC | CARGRGGLSYNEQFF | TRBD2 | TRBJ2-1 | . | TRBV30 | 15
TGCGCCAGCAGCCCTCGACAGGGGGGATCCTCCTCGGAAGCTTTCTTT | CASSPRQGGSSSEAFF | TRBD1 | TRBJ1-1 | . | TRBV5-1 | 16
TGCGCCAGCAGACTTGGGCTTAATGAGCAGTTCTTC | CASRLGLNEQFF | . | TRBJ2-1 | . | TRBV10-2 | 12
TGTGCCAGCAGCAGAACCCAAGCGGGGGGGAGCACAGATACGCAGTATTTT | CASSRTQAGGSTDTQYF | TRBD2 | TRBJ2-3 | . | TRBV27 | 17
TGTGCCAGTAGTACTCGACAGGTTCCTATATATGGCTACACCTTC | CASSTRQVPIYGYTF | . | TRBJ1-2 | . | TRBV19 | 15
TGTGCCAGTAGTACCGACAGGGGGATCACCGGGGAGCTGTTTTTT | CASSTDRGITGELFF | TRBD1 | TRBJ2-2 | . | TRBV19 | 15
TGTGCCAGCAGCAATTCCCCGGGACAGGACAACACCGGGGAGCTGTTTTTT | CASSNSPGQDNTGELFF | . | TRBJ2-2 | . | TRBV21-1 | 17
TGCGCCAGCAGCGTATCTAGCGGGGGGCCCGGGGAGCTGTTTTTT | CASSVSSGGPGELFF | TRBD2 | TRBJ2-2 | . | TRBV5-1 | 15
TGTGCCAGCAGCCAAGGTGGGGCCCCTAACTATGGCTACACCTTC | CASSQGGAPNYGYTF | . | TRBJ1-2 | few | TRBV3-1/TRBV3-2 | 15
TGTGCCAGCAGAGAGACAGCATATAATTCACCCCTCCACTTT | CASRETAYNSPLHF | . | TRBJ1-6 | . | TRBV6-5 | 14
TGTGCCAGCAGCTTCAGGACAGGTAGCACAGATACGCAGTATTTT | CASSFRTGSTDTQYF | TRBD1 | TRBJ2-3 | . | TRBV7-2 | 15
TGTGCCAGCAGTGGCCCTAGCGGGGCCTCTCAAGAGACCCAGTACTTC | CASSGPSGASQETQYF | TRBD2 | TRBJ2-5 | few | TRBV2 | 16
TGTGCCAGTAGAAGGGACAGGGGGGAGACCCAGTACTTC | CASRRDRGETQYF | TRBD1 | TRBJ2-5 | . | TRBV19 | 13
TGTGCCAGCTCACCGACCGGGACAGGGGGTAGAGCAACTAATGAAAAACTGTTTTTT | CASSPTGTGGRATNEKLFF | TRBD1 | TRBJ1-4 | . | TRBV18 | 19
TGTGCCAGCAGCCAAGATAGTGTCGGGGATCTAAGCTATGGCTACACCTTC | CASSQDSVGDLSYGYTF | . | TRBJ1-2 | . | TRBV14 | 17
TGCGCCAGCAGCTTGGCCGACAGGGGTAGCACAGATACGCAGTATTTT | CASSLADRGSTDTQYF | TRBD1 | TRBJ2-3 | . | TRBV5-1 | 16
TGTGCCAGCAGTTCACCGCAGGGGGCCACTGAAGCTTTCTTT | CASSSPQGATEAFF | TRBD1 | TRBJ1-1 | . | TRBV6-6 | 14
TGTGCCAGCAGCAACGAGGGGCGGGGTGGCTACACCTTC | CASSNEGRGGYTF | . | TRBJ1-2 | . | TRBV6-6 | 13
TGTGCCAGCAGTTTATCGGCGGGATCCTATAATTCACCCCTCCACTTT | CASSLSAGSYNSPLHF | . | TRBJ1-6 | . | TRBV27 | 16
TGTGCCAGCAGCTTCGAAATAGCGGGGGGGCACACAGATACGCAGTATTTT | CASSFEIAGGHTDTQYF | TRBD2 | TRBJ2-3 | . | TRBV11-2 | 17
TGTGCCAGTAGGCCTACAGAGAACTATGGCTACACCTTC | CASRPTENYGYTF | . | TRBJ1-2 | once | TRBV19 | 13
TGTGCCAGCAGCCGGTTAGAAAACCCCTACGAGCAGTACTTC | CASSRLENPYEQYF | . | TRBJ2-7 | . | TRBV3-1/TRBV3-2 | 14
TGTGCCAGCAGCGCCAGTGGGCCCACTGAAGCTTTCTTT | CASSASGPTEAFF | . | TRBJ1-1 | . | TRBV6-5 | 13
TGCGCCAGCAGCCAACTAGCGGGAGGGGGGACGGGGCCCTACAATGAGCAGTTCTTC | CASSQLAGGGTGPYNEQFF | TRBD2 | TRBJ2-1 | . | TRBV4-1 | 19
TGTGCCAGCAGCGTAGCTACGGGGTTGTGGAATGAGCAGTTCTTC | CASSVATGLWNEQFF | . | TRBJ2-1 | . | TRBV9 | 15
TGTGCCAGCTCACCATCCGGGACAGGGGATGTGGGAGGCTACACCTTC | CASSPSGTGDVGGYTF | TRBD1 | TRBJ1-2 | . | TRBV18 | 16
TGTGCCAGTAGACCTCAGGGGGCTAGCTCTGGAAACACCATATATTTT | CASRPQGASSGNTIYF | TRBD1 | TRBJ1-3 | . | TRBV19 | 16
TGCGCCAGCAGCTTGGGTGCGTACGAGCAGTACTTC | CASSLGAYEQYF | . | TRBJ2-7 | . | TRBV5-1 | 12
TGTGCCAGCAGTTCCGGGACAGGGAGTTCTGAAGCTTTCTTT | CASSSGTGSSEAFF | TRBD1 | TRBJ1-1 | . | TRBV7-9 | 14
TGTGCCAGCAGTGCTTTTGGGCGGGAGGGCAATGAGCAGTTCTTC | CASSAFGREGNEQFF | TRBD2 | TRBJ2-1 | . | TRBV2 | 15
TGTGCCAGCCAGGGCCCGGATGGCTACACCTTC | CASQGPDGYTF | . | TRBJ1-2 | . | TRBV7-8 | 11
TGTGCCAGCAGTTACTCGGGGGGAGCTAGCACAGATACGCAGTATTTT | CASSYSGGASTDTQYF | . | TRBJ2-3 | . | TRBV6-5 | 16
TGTGCCAGCAGCCAAGGGGAGATGCCGATCTTT | CASSQGEMPIF | . | TRBJ1-1 | . | TRBV14 | 11
TGTGCCAGTAAAAAAGGGACTAACACCGGGGAGCTGTTTTTT | CASKKGTNTGELFF | . | TRBJ2-2 | . | TRBV19 | 14
TGTGCCAGCAGTCCGTCGAAGGGGGTGAGCAATCAGCCCCAGCATTTT | CASSPSKGVSNQPQHF | . | TRBJ1-5 | . | TRBV27 | 16
TGTGCCAGCAGTCAGATCAGGTCAGGGCTTGGCGAGCAGTACTTC | CASSQIRSGLGEQYF | . | TRBJ2-7 | . | TRBV11-2 | 15
TGTGCCACCAGTGATTGGACACCTCGTTCCTACAATGAGCAGTTCTTC | CATSDWTPRSYNEQFF | . | TRBJ2-1 | . | TRBV24-1 | 16
TGTGCCAGCAGCTCTAGAGGGACAGTGAACACTGAAGCTTTCTTT | CASSSRGTVNTEAFF | TRBD1 | TRBJ1-1 | . | TRBV11-1 | 15
TGTGCCAGTAGTATCCTTAATCAGCCCCAGCATTTT | CASSILNQPQHF | . | TRBJ1-5 | . | TRBV19 | 12
TGTGCCAGCTCGGTTTCCGATGAGCAGTTCTTC | CASSVSDEQFF | . | TRBJ2-1 | . | TRBV7-9 | 11
TGTGCCAGCAGGTCGACTAGCAAGGCGGAGCAGTACTTC | CASRSTSKAEQYF | TRBD2 | TRBJ2-7 | once | TRBV2 | 13
TGTGCCAGCAGCCGATCAAGCAACACTGAAGCTTTCTTT | CASSRSSNTEAFF | . | TRBJ1-1 | . | TRBV3-1/TRBV3-2 | 13
TGTGCCAGCAAACTAGATCCAGATACGCAGTATTTT | CASKLDPDTQYF | . | TRBJ2-3 | . | TRBV2 | 12
TGTGCCAGCAGGCCCCCCAGGGGAGACACCGGGGAGCTGTTTTTT | CASRPPRGDTGELFF | . | TRBJ2-2 | . | TRBV6-5 | 15